Listed below are T cell receptor beta chains from one sample, sequenced in a study of blood T cells in healthy people across ages. TCRdb independently ran MiXCR on the 5' RACE reads; one entry per CDR3 protein. This table has 1,500,000 or so distinct CDR3 sequences, approximately 42% appearing once. The sequenced material came from blood. The receptors here all came from a young woman in good health. Both conserved end residues are part of each CDR3. D genes are given only for firm matches. Only part of the rows carry a size: once, few, many, or a class if the clone is expanded.

abundance: NA
j_gene: TRBJ2-5
v_gene: TRBV5-1
d_gene: TRBD1
CDR3nt: TGCGCCAGCAGCTTGGGCCGGGACAGACATGAGACCCAGTACTTC
CDR3aa: CASSLGRDRHETQYF

abundance: NA
j_gene: TRBJ1-5
v_gene: TRBV7-2
d_gene: NA
CDR3nt: TGTGCCAGCAGCTTAGAACGCGATAGCAATCAGCCCCAGCATTTT
CDR3aa: CASSLERDSNQPQHF

abundance: few
j_gene: TRBJ2-3
v_gene: TRBV20-1
d_gene: TRBD2
CDR3nt: TGCAGTGCACTGGGACTAGCGGGAGATACGCAGTATTTT
CDR3aa: CSALGLAGDTQYF

abundance: NA
j_gene: TRBJ2-5
v_gene: TRBV28
d_gene: NA
CDR3nt: TGTGCCAGCAGTCATATTAAGACAAACCCTAGCCAAGAGACCCAGTACTTC
CDR3aa: CASSHIKTNPSQETQYF

abundance: NA
j_gene: TRBJ2-2
v_gene: TRBV7-9
d_gene: NA
CDR3nt: TGTGCCAGCCCCAAGCAACAGGGTATCGCGAACACCGGGGAGCTGTTTTTT
CDR3aa: CASPKQQGIANTGELFF

abundance: few
j_gene: TRBJ2-7
v_gene: TRBV14
d_gene: NA
CDR3nt: TGTGCCAGCAGCCAAGACGCCAGGGCCTACGAGCAGTACTTC
CDR3aa: CASSQDARAYEQYF

abundance: few
j_gene: TRBJ1-1
v_gene: TRBV12-3/TRBV12-4
d_gene: NA
CDR3nt: TGTGCCAGCAGTTTGAGTGGTCAGGGCGGCACTGAAGCTTTCTTT
CDR3aa: CASSLSGQGGTEAFF

abundance: NA
j_gene: TRBJ1-1
v_gene: TRBV5-1
d_gene: NA
CDR3nt: TGCGCCAGCAGGATACAAGTTAACACTGAAGCTTTCTTT
CDR3aa: CASRIQVNTEAFF

abundance: NA
j_gene: TRBJ1-4
v_gene: TRBV12-3/TRBV12-4
d_gene: NA
CDR3nt: TGTGCCATCCGTCGGGGAATTAATGAAAAACTGTTTTTT
CDR3aa: CAIRRGINEKLFF

abundance: few
j_gene: TRBJ1-1
v_gene: TRBV10-3
d_gene: NA
CDR3nt: TGTGCCATCAGTGTCGCGGGCCCGAACACTGAAGCTTTCTTT
CDR3aa: CAISVAGPNTEAFF

abundance: few
j_gene: TRBJ2-1
v_gene: TRBV27
d_gene: TRBD1
CDR3nt: TGTGCCAGCAGTCCACAGGGGATCTACAATGAGCAGTTCTTC
CDR3aa: CASSPQGIYNEQFF

abundance: NA
j_gene: TRBJ1-1
v_gene: TRBV7-8
d_gene: NA
CDR3nt: TGTGCCAGCAGCAGGGGACCTGCGGCTTTCTTT
CDR3aa: CASSRGPAAFF

abundance: many
j_gene: TRBJ2-7
v_gene: TRBV4-3
d_gene: TRBD2
CDR3nt: TGCGCCAGCAGCCAAGACATCAGAGGGACTAGCGGGAGTTATGAGCAGTACTTC
CDR3aa: CASSQDIRGTSGSYEQYF

abundance: NA
j_gene: TRBJ1-1
v_gene: TRBV12-3/TRBV12-4
d_gene: NA
CDR3nt: TGTGCCAGCAGTCCACAGGGTGGGTTCACTGAAGCTTTCTTT
CDR3aa: CASSPQGGFTEAFF